The 10 T cell receptor beta chains listed next were all sequenced from one sample in a study of Graves' ophthalmopathy and Graves' hyperthyroidism. RNA transcripts provided the template for amplifying TCR beta CDR3 regions. The library came from an HTBI-primed first-round RT-PCR and a second-round multiplex PCR. TCRdb reanalysed the multiplex PCR reads using MiXCR and keeps one entry per CDR3 protein. Among 680,000 or so distinct CDR3 sequences listed, 20% to 25% were seen once. Sequencing was done on a sample of peripheral blood. These receptors originate from a woman in her late teens or twenties with stable Graves' hyperthyroidism. Some clones in this sample may be carry-over from other donors' samples.

In this sample, this clonotype turned up many times. This rearrangement joins TRBV28 to TRBJ1-1, with 8 bases matching TRBD1. In germline, CDR1 is MDHEN, CDR2 SYDVKM. V was pared by 5 bases and J by 6 bases, with 8 bases of the junction left unmatched. There are 14 residues in the CDR3. The CDR3 DNA is TGTGCCAGCAGTGCCCGACAGGGGTCGGCTGAAGCTTTCTTT. Protein product: CASSARQGSAEAFF.

This clonotype was recorded many times. The chain couples TRBV6-1 to TRBJ2-7; 13 bases agree with TRBD2. The V gene's germline CDR1 is MNHNS and CDR2 SASEGT. The CDR3 extends over 18 amino acids. V lost 3 bases, J lost 2 bases, and 10 bases stayed unmatched. CDR3 bases: TGTGCCAGCAGTGATCCCGGGACTAGCGGGGTTTGGGCCTACGAGCAGTACTTC. Translated: CASSDPGTSGVWAYEQYF.

In this sample, this clonotype turned up many times. The chain joins TRBV30 to TRBJ2-7, with no clear D. With 4 bases removed from V and 2 bases from J, the gap between germline ends came to 9 bases. This CDR3 spans 12 amino acids. Germline V lookup: CDR1 GTSNPN, CDR2 SVGIG (reference sequence). The CDR3: CAWKRGAYEQYF. CDR3 nucleotide sequence: TGTGCCTGGAAACGAGGAGCCTACGAGCAGTACTTC.

This chain joins TRBV20-1 and TRBJ2-7; the D gene is possibly TRBD1 (6 bases). Trimming removed 6 bases at V and 2 bases at J, with 11 bases between. The CDR3 is 12 residues long. From germline, CDR1 is DFQATT and CDR2 SNEGSKA (reference sequence). The DNA for the CDR3 is TGCAGTGCGCCGGACAGTACCTACGAGCAGTACTTC. Amino acid sequence: CSAPDSTYEQYF.

CDR3 in DNA: TGTGCCAGCAGTCCGACTAGCGGGAGTCCGAAGACCCAGTACTTC. Translating it yields CASSPTSGSPKTQYF. This chain joins TRBV7-2 and TRBJ2-5; 12 bases map to TRBD2. The germline V gene encodes CDR1 SGHTA and CDR2 FQGNSA. J lost 6 bases, V lost 6 bases, and 8 bases had no gene match. CDR3 length equals 15 residues.

This clonotype was detected ten times or more. The chain is built from TRBV10-3 and TRBJ1-5; unclear D gene. Germline V gene data show CDR1 as ENHRY and CDR2 as SYGVKD. V lost 0 bases and J 0 bases, leaving 12 bases between the germline ends. CDR3 length: 17 residues. The CDR3 sequence is CAISESVSLISNQPQHF. CDR3 coding DNA: TGTGCCATCAGTGAGTCGGTAAGCCTAATTAGCAATCAGCCCCAGCATTTT.

This clonotype was recorded many times. This chain connects TRBV20-1 to TRBJ2-5; tentatively, D is TRBD1 or TRBD2 (6 bases each). The V and J ends lost 3 bases and 3 bases respectively, with 20 bases between them. This CDR3 region has 16 residues. CDR1 is DFQATT, CDR2 SNEGSKA, per germline (reference sequence). The CDR3 coding sequence is TGCAGTGCTAGGGATGAGACAGGAGGGGCGAAAGAGACCCAGTACTTC. Amino acids: CSARDETGGAKETQYF.

A few counts support this clonotype. The genes are TRBV12-3 or TRBV12-4 and TRBJ2-7; the match to TRBD2 covers 15 bases. The V and J ends lost 5 bases and 5 bases, in that order; junction bases with no gene match: 4. CDR3 length: 15 amino acids. In DNA form, the CDR3 reads TGTGCCAGCAGTCGGACTAGCGGGGGGGCCGACGAGCAGTACTTC. Amino acid sequence: CASSRTSGGADEQYF.

This clonotype occurred a few times. The chain is built from TRBV6-1 and TRBJ2-7; D is possibly TRBD1 (6 bases). The CDR3 sequence is 15 residues long. The germline V and J ends were trimmed by 2 bases and 3 bases, with 14 bases remaining between them. Germline assignment: CDR1 MNHNS and CDR2 SASEGT. The CDR3 reads CASSELSDRYYEQYF. For the CDR3, the DNA is TGTGCCAGCAGTGAACTCTCTGACAGGTACTACGAGCAGTACTTC.

The rearrangement uses TRBV18 and TRBJ1-2; D ambiguous. The CDR3 runs to 14 residues. V shed 6 bases and J shed 8 bases, with 19 bases lying between them. Germline assignment: CDR1 KGHSH and CDR2 LQKENI. CDR3 bases: TGTGCCAGCTCGCCAACGATGGAGAGTGGCGGCTACACCTTC. Its translation is CASSPTMESGGYTF.